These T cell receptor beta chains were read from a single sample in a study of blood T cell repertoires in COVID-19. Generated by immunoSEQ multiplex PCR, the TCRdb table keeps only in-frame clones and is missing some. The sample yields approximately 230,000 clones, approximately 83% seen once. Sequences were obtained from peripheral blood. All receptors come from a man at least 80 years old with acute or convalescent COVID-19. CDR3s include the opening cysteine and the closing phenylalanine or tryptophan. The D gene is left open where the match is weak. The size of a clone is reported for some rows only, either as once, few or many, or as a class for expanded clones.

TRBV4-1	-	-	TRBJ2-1	CASSPGTEGWSYNEQFF	TGCGCCAGCAGTCCAGGGACTGAGGGTTGGTCCTACAATGAGCAGTTCTTC
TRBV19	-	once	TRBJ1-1	CASSILYRATEAFF	TGTGCCAGTAGTATCCTCTACAGGGCAACTGAAGCTTTCTTT
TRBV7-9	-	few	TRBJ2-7	CASSDRRQEPRSYEQYF	TGTGCCAGCAGCGACCGGCGACAGGAACCCCGCTCCTACGAGCAGTACTTC
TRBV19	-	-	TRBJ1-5	CASSNSPGPYSNQPQHF	TGTGCCAGTAGTAACAGCCCCGGCCCTTATAGCAATCAGCCCCAGCATTTT
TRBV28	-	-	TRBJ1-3	CASRPQEGGSGNTIYF	TGTGCCAGCAGGCCGCAAGAGGGAGGCTCTGGAAACACCATATATTTT
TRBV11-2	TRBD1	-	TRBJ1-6	CASSFGQGGSPLHF	TGTGCCAGCAGCTTCGGACAGGGCGGATCACCCCTCCACTTT
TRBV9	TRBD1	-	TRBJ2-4	CASSPRTGGAIQYF	TGTGCCAGCAGCCCCCGGACAGGGGGAGCCATTCAGTACTTC
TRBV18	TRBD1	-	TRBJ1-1	CASSPRPGGNTEAFF	TGTGCCAGCTCACCACGTCCAGGGGGAAACACTGAAGCTTTCTTT
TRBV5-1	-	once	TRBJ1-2	CASSAGHYGYTF	TGCGCCAGCAGTGCAGGGCACTATGGCTACACCTTC
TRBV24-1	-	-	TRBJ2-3	CATSVRTTGAADTQYF	TGTGCCACCAGTGTGAGGACCACAGGTGCGGCAGATACGCAGTATTTT
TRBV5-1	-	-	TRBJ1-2	CASSLESGDYGYTF	TGCGCCAGCAGCTTGGAGTCGGGGGACTATGGCTACACCTTC
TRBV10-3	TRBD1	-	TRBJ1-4	CAISVGMTGVPTATNEKLFF	TGTGCCATCAGTGTGGGTATGACAGGGGTGCCAACGGCAACTAATGAAAAACTGTTTTTT
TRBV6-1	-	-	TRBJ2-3	CASSEDQGTDTQYF	TGTGCCAGCAGTGAAGATCAGGGCACAGATACGCAGTATTTT
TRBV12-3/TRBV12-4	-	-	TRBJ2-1	CASSFGVNNEQFF	TGTGCCAGCAGCTTCGGGGTAAACAATGAGCAGTTCTTC
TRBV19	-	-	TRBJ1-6	CASSIAGNYNSPLHF	TGTGCCAGTAGTATCGCAGGGAACTATAATTCACCCCTCCACTTT
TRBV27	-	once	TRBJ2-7	CASSADTRSYEQYF	TGTGCCAGCAGTGCAGACACGCGCTCCTACGAGCAGTACTTC
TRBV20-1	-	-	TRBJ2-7	CSVLRGEQYF	TGCAGTGTTCTACGGGGGGAGCAGTACTTC
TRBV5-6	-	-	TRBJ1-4	CARSLRGAGEKLFF	TGTGCCCGCAGCCTACGGGGGGCGGGGGAAAAACTGTTTTTT
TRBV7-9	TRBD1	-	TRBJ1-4	CASTLARQGVSTNEKLFF	TGTGCCAGCACCCTAGCTAGACAGGGGGTTTCGACTAATGAAAAACTGTTTTTT
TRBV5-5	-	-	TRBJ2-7	CASSLTGLFAEQYF	TGTGCCAGCAGCTTGACAGGTCTCTTCGCCGAGCAGTACTTC
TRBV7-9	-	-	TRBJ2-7	CASSFQGEQYF	TGTGCCAGCAGCTTTCAGGGCGAGCAGTACTTC
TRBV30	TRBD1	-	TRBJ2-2	CAWMTGAGGGNTGELFF	TGTGCCTGGATGACCGGGGCAGGGGGCGGGAACACCGGGGAGCTGTTTTTT
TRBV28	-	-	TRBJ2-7	CATERGGTREQYF	TGTGCCACTGAGAGGGGGGGAACGAGGGAGCAGTACTTC
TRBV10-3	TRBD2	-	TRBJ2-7	CAISELATSGDEQYF	TGTGCCATCAGTGAGTTGGCGACTAGCGGGGACGAGCAGTACTTC
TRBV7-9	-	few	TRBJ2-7	CASSLGGRMDEQYF	TGTGCCAGCAGCTTAGGGGGGCGAATGGACGAGCAGTACTTC
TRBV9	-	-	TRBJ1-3	CASSVDGSGNTIYF	TGTGCCAGCAGCGTAGACGGCTCTGGAAACACCATATATTTT
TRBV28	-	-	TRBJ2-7	CASSFSQGTYEQYF	TGTGCCAGCAGTTTCTCACAGGGCACCTACGAGCAGTACTTC
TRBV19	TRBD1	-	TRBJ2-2	CASHRGTGELFF	TGTGCCAGCCACAGGGGTACCGGGGAGCTGTTTTTT
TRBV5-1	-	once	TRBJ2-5	CARGRGFGQETQYF	TGCGCCAGGGGCCGGGGGTTCGGGCAAGAGACCCAGTACTTC
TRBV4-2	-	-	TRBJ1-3	CASSQSAVGNTIYF	TGTGCCAGCAGCCAATCAGCGGTGGGAAACACCATATATTTT
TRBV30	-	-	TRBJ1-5	CAWSGTSNQPQHF	TGTGCCTGGAGTGGGACATCGAATCAGCCCCAGCATTTT
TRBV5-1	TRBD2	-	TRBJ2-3	CASSLLRGEYTDTQYF	TGCGCCAGCAGCTTGCTTCGGGGGGAGTACACAGATACGCAGTATTTT
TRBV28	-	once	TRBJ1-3	CASSSPEISSGNTIYF	TGTGCCAGCAGTTCCCCGGAGATCTCCTCTGGAAACACCATATATTTT
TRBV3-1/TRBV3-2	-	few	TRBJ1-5	CASSQDAGRGRPQHF	TGTGCCAGCAGCCAAGATGCAGGGAGGGGTCGGCCCCAGCATTTT
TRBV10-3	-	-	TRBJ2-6	CAISGQGTLSGANVLTF	TGTGCCATCAGTGGGCAGGGGACCCTCTCTGGGGCCAACGTCCTGACTTTC
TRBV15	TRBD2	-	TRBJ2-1	CATSGWTSGRAKDEQFF	TGTGCCACCAGCGGATGGACTAGCGGGAGGGCCAAGGATGAGCAGTTCTTC
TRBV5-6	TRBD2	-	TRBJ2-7	CASSLAGGAPSYEQYF	TGTGCCAGCAGCTTGGCCGGGGGGGCCCCGTCCTACGAGCAGTACTTC
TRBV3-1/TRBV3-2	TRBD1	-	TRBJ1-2	CASSQGPGQGAHSF	TGTGCCAGCAGCCAAGGACCGGGACAGGGGGCACACAGCTTC
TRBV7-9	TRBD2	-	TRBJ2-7	CASSSSGASSYEQYF	TGTGCCAGCAGCTCTAGCGGGGCAAGCTCCTACGAGCAGTACTTC
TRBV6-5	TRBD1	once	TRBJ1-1	CASLDRGRRTEAFF	TGTGCCAGCCTTGACAGGGGGCGACGAACTGAAGCTTTCTTT
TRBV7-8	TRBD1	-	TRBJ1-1	CASSWGDRDPEAFF	TGTGCCAGCAGCTGGGGGGACAGGGACCCTGAGGCTTTCTTT
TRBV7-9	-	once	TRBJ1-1	CASSLARRGAAEAFF	TGTGCCAGCAGCTTAGCGCGGAGGGGAGCGGCTGAAGCTTTCTTT
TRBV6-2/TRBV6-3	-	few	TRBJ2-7	CASSDRSFYEQYF	TGTGCCAGCAGCGACAGGTCTTTCTACGAGCAGTACTTC
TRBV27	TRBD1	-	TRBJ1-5	CASRKQGKISNQPQHF	TGTGCCAGCAGAAAACAGGGGAAAATTAGCAATCAGCCCCAGCATTTT
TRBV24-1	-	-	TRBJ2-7	CATSDPGNPTYEQYF	TGTGCCACCAGTGATCCAGGGAATCCGACCTACGAGCAGTACTTC
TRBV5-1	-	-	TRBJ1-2	CASSLAGSNRGYGYTF	TGCGCCAGCAGCTTGGCCGGTTCGAACCGGGGGTATGGCTACACCTTC
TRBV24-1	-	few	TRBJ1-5	CATSDAGFNQPQHF	TGTGCCACCAGTGACGCAGGTTTCAATCAGCCCCAGCATTTT
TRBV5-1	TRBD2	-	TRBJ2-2	CASSLRRLAVFTGELFF	TGCGCCAGCAGCTTAAGGAGACTAGCGGTTTTCACCGGGGAGCTGTTTTTT
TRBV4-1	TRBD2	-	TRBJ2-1	CASSQGGRGGRWHEQFF	TGCGCCAGCAGCCAAGGCGGGCGGGGGGGCCGATGGCATGAGCAGTTCTTC
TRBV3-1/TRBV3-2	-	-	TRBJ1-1	CASSPTGGPTEAFF	TGTGCCAGCAGCCCTACTGGGGGCCCCACTGAAGCTTTCTTT
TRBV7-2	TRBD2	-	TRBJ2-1	CASSSSGRIYNEQFF	TGTGCCAGCAGCTCCAGCGGGAGGATCTACAATGAGCAGTTCTTC
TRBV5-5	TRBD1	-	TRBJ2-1	CASSPGQSNNEQFF	TGTGCCAGCAGCCCGGGACAGTCGAACAATGAGCAGTTCTTC
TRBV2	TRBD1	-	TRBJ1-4	CASSQRSGTGWATNEKLFF	TGTGCCAGCAGTCAGCGGTCGGGGACAGGATGGGCAACTAATGAAAAACTGTTTTTT